This T cell receptor beta chain is drawn from a study of identical twins. Germline V gene lookup returns CDR1 SGHRS and CDR2 YFSETQ. After removal of 2 bases from V and 9 bases from J, the junction contained 5 bases not matched to a gene. The CDR3 totals 12 residues. TCRdb reprocessed the 5' RACE reads via MiXCR and lists one record per CDR3 protein. The table has 570,000 or so distinct CDR3 sequences, around 9.6% seen once. These records were also assigned to another study, of yellow fever vaccine responses in identical twins.

The chain employs TRBV5-1 and TRBJ2-7, with 7 bases aligning to TRBD1. The sample comprised PBMCs. This sequence originates from a woman younger than 30 in good health. The CDR3 region is CASSLARDRQYF. The CDR3 coding sequence is TGCGCCAGCAGCTTAGCCCGGGACAGGCAGTACTTC.